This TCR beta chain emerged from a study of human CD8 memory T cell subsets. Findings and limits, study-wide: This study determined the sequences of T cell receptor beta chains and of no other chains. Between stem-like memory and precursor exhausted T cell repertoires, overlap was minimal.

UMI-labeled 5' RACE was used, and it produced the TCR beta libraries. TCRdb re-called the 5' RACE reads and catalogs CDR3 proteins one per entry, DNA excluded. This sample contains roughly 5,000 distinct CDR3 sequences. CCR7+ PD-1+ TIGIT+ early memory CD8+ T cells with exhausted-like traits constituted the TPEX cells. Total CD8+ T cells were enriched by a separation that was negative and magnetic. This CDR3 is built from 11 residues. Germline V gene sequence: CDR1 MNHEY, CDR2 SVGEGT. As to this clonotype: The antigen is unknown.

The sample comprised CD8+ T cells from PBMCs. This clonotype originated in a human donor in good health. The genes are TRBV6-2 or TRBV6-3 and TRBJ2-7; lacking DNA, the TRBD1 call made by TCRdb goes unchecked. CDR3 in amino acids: CAGGPRYEQYF.